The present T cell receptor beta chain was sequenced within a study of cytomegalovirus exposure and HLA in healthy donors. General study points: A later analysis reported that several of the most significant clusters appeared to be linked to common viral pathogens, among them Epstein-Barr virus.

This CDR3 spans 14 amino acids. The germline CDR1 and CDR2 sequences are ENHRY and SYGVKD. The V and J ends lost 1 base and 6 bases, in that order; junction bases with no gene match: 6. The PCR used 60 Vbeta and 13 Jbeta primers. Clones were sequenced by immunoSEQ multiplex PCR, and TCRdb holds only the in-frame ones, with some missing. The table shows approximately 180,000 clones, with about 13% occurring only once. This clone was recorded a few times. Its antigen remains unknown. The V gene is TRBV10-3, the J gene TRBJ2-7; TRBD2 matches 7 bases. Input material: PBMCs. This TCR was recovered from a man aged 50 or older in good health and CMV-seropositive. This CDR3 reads CAISEYGGDSEQYV. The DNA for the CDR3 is TGTGCCATCAGTGAGTATGGGGGGGACTCCGAGCAGTACGTC.